These 30 T cell receptor beta chains share one sample of origin, sequenced in a study of CD8 T cells in ankylosing spondylitis. Study conclusions and caveats: One TCR beta motif, made up of eight or nine highly homologous variants, appeared characteristic of ankylosing spondylitis blood.

For these TCRs, the target antigens are not known. In TCRdb, the 5' RACE reads were re-called with MiXCR into one record per CDR3 protein. The repertoire consists of a few hundred thousand distinct CDR3 sequences, with less than 10% occurring once and the leading ten covering about 14%. The sample comprised blood, either unsorted or a sorted T cell fraction (not recorded which). These TCRs come from a male donor with ankylosing spondylitis.

This chain connects TRBV7-3 to TRBJ2-1; D is possibly TRBD1 or TRBD2 (5 bases each). Trimming left V 5 bases short and J 6 bases short, with 14 bases between. This CDR3 is built from 14 residues. Looked up from germline, CDR1 is SGHTA and CDR2 is FQGTGA. The CDR3 DNA reads as TGTGCCAGCAGCCCCCAACTTGGGGGCAATGAGCAGTTCTTC. Residues: CASSPQLGGNEQFF.

J is TRBJ2-2 and V is TRBV6-5; no clear D gene. The V end lost 0 bases, the J end lost 6 bases, and 8 bases lay between the germline ends. There are 14 residues in the CDR3. CDR1 and CDR2 (germline): MNHEY, SVGAGI. The CDR3 sequence is CASSYSESPGELFF. For the CDR3, the DNA is TGTGCCAGCAGTTACTCGGAGAGCCCCGGGGAGCTGTTTTTT.

The sample holds many counts of this clonotype. The chain links TRBV12-3 or TRBV12-4 to TRBJ2-3, with D hard to call. CDR3 length equals 12 residues. The V end was cut by 0 bases, the J end by 8 bases, with 6 bases between. In DNA form, the CDR3 reads TGTGCCAGCAGTTTAGCCCTCGCTACGCAGTATTTT. This translates into CASSLALATQYF.

The gene calls are TRBV5-1 and TRBJ2-2, with D possibly TRBD1 on 5 matching bases. The germline gives CDR1 SGHRS, CDR2 YFSETQ. CDR3 length: 17 amino acids. Deletions cut 3 bases from V and 0 bases from J, with 15 bases between. The CDR3 region has the DNA TGCGCCAGCAGCTGGGGCTCGGGCACATCGAACACCGGGGAGCTGTTTTTT. Translation gives CASSWGSGTSNTGELFF. Supplemented by reference TRBV5-1 and TRBJ2-2, the full variable domain reads KAGVTQTPRYLIKTRGQQVTLSCSPISGHRSVSWYQQTPGQGLQFLFEYFSETQRNKGNFPGRFSGRQFSNSRSEMNVSTLELGDSALYLCASSWGSGTSNTGELFFGEGSRLTVL.

This clonotype was observed many times. The rearrangement joins TRBV20-1 to TRBJ2-2, with D possibly matching TRBD1 (6 bases). In germline, CDR1 is DFQATT, CDR2 SNEGSKA (reference sequence). The CDR3 sequence is 14 residues long. V lost 3 bases and J lost 7, with 15 bases in between. CDR3 DNA sequence: TGCAGTGCTAGGGAACCCACCAGGGGCGGGGAGCTGTTTTTT. Residues: CSAREPTRGGELFF.

This clonotype was seen only a few times. V usage is TRBV2 and J usage is TRBJ2-3; D is possibly TRBD2 (6 bases). This CDR3 has 13 amino acids. V was pared by 7 bases and J by 8 bases, with 16 bases between. Germline CDR1 is SNHLY and CDR2 is FYNNEI. CDR3 residues: CASIREFLATQYF. The CDR3 nucleotides read TGTGCCAGCATCCGGGAGTTTTTGGCTACGCAGTATTTT.

The V call is TRBV5-1, the J call TRBJ1-1, with 7 bases identical to TRBD1. The CDR3 length is 14 residues. CDR1 is SGHRS and CDR2 is YFSETQ in the germline V gene. J gave up 11 bases and V 1 base, and 11 bases lay outside the gene matches. Here the CDR3 reads CASSLFGSDRAAFF. For the CDR3, the DNA is TGCGCCAGCAGCTTGTTCGGTAGCGACAGGGCGGCTTTCTTT. The variable domain in full, with the rest retrieved from reference TRBV5-1 and TRBJ1-1, is KAGVTQTPRYLIKTRGQQVTLSCSPISGHRSVSWYQQTPGQGLQFLFEYFSETQRNKGNFPGRFSGRQFSNSRSEMNVSTLELGDSALYLCASSLFGSDRAAFFGQGTRLTVV.

The chain uses TRBV4-1 and TRBJ2-2; perhaps TRBD1 as D (5 bases). This CDR3 comprises 16 residues. Trimming took off 0 bases at V and 4 bases at J, with 12 bases between the two ends. CDR1 and CDR2 (germline): MGHRA, YSYEKL. CDR3 nucleotide sequence: TGCGCCAGCAGCCAAGATTTAGGCAGGGCCACCGGGGAGCTGTTTTTT. This gives the protein CASSQDLGRATGELFF.

Ten or more counts support this clonotype. The J gene is TRBJ2-1, the V gene TRBV29-1; 7 bases map to TRBD2. This CDR3 comprises 12 residues. V gave up 7 bases and J gave up 9 bases; unmatched junction bases: 9. Germline lookup yields CDR1 SQVTM and CDR2 ANQGSEA. CDR3 protein: CSDSVVAGEQFF. The CDR3 nucleotides read TGCAGCGACTCGGTGGTAGCGGGTGAGCAGTTCTTC.

This clonotype was found a few times. The chain uses TRBV9 and TRBJ1-4, with D perhaps matching TRBD1 (5 bases). Germline CDR1 and CDR2: SGDLS and YYNGEE. V lost 3 bases to trimming and J lost 10 bases, with 16 bases between them. The CDR3 is 14 residues long. The CDR3 region is CASSADSRVGKLFF. In DNA form, the CDR3 reads TGTGCCAGCAGCGCCGACAGCAGGGTCGGAAAACTGTTTTTT. The full variable domain, in which reference TRBV9 and TRBJ1-4 provide the parts outside the CDR3, is DSGVTQTPKHLITATGQRVTLRCSPRSGDLSVYWYQQSLDQGLQFLIQYYNGEERAKGNILERFSAQQFPDLHSELNLSSLELGDSALYFCASSADSRVGKLFFGSGTQLSVL.

There are many counts of this clonotype. The chain employs TRBV9 and TRBJ1-4, with 7 bases that match TRBD1. V shed 3 bases, J shed 7 bases, and the junction held 3 bases outside the gene matches. The CDR3 is 13 residues long. Germline CDR1 SGDLS, CDR2 YYNGEE. The CDR3 loop reads CASSAGTAEKLFF. The DNA of the CDR3 is TGTGCCAGCAGCGCCGGGACAGCTGAAAAACTGTTTTTT.

The chain employs TRBV28 and TRBJ2-7, with a possible D match to TRBD1 (6 bases). The CDR3 has 15 residues. Germline CDR1 is MDHEN and CDR2 is SYDVKM. V lost 1 base, J lost 3 bases, and 13 bases lay in between. The CDR3 nucleotides are TGTGCCAGCAGTTTATCGGGACATACCATCTACGAGCAGTACTTC. Its protein product is CASSLSGHTIYEQYF.

This clonotype was seen more than once but under ten times. This chain joins TRBV7-9 and TRBJ2-1, with 8 bases matching TRBD2. J gave up 8 bases and V 5 bases, and 14 bases lay outside the gene matches. In germline, CDR1 is SEHNR, CDR2 FQNEAQ (reference sequence). The CDR3 totals 16 residues. The CDR3 protein is CASSALAAQLWDEQFF. The CDR3 DNA reads as TGTGCCAGCAGCGCACTAGCGGCCCAGCTGTGGGATGAGCAGTTCTTC.

Ten or more counts support this clonotype. The chain uses TRBV5-1 and TRBJ1-1; no clear D gene. The V and J ends lost 2 bases and 5 bases respectively, with 13 bases between them. CDR1 is SGHRS, CDR2 YFSETQ, per germline. CDR3 length: 14 amino acids. The CDR3 sequence is CASSFSHGETEAFF. For the CDR3, the DNA is TGCGCCAGCAGCTTCTCTCACGGGGAGACTGAAGCTTTCTTT.

This clonotype was counted a few times. The chain has TRBV29-1 and TRBJ2-1; D perhaps matches TRBD2 (5 bases). CDR1 and CDR2 (germline): SQVTM, ANQGSEA. The CDR3 sequence is 14 residues long. Trimming pared 4 bases from V and 3 bases from J, leaving 13 bases between. The CDR3 reads CSVVPLGHYNEQFF. DNA of the CDR3: TGCAGCGTTGTTCCACTAGGCCACTACAATGAGCAGTTCTTC.

The chain recombines TRBV29-1 with TRBJ2-3; 7 bases agree with TRBD2. Looked up from germline, CDR1 is SQVTM and CDR2 is ANQGSEA. Trimming at V came to 3 bases and at J to 1 base, leaving 10 bases not matched to a gene. The CDR3 length is 16 residues. CDR3 protein: CSVDVRGGSGTDTQYF. The DNA for the CDR3 is TGCAGCGTTGATGTTCGGGGCGGGAGTGGCACAGATACGCAGTATTTT.

This clonotype occurred a few times. The chain links TRBV5-6 to TRBJ2-5; 7 bases map to TRBD2. With V trimmed by 4 bases and J by 2 bases, 11 bases remained unmatched. The CDR3 consists of 16 residues. Germline CDR1 and CDR2: SGHDT and YYEEEE. The CDR3 reads CASSHKPGLGQETQYF. The CDR3, as DNA: TGTGCCAGCAGCCACAAGCCCGGACTAGGGCAAGAGACCCAGTACTTC.

The sample holds many counts of this clonotype. The gene calls are TRBV7-8 and TRBJ2-1; D gene uncertain. Germline V gives CDR1 SGHVS, CDR2 FQNEAQ. V was pared by 1 base and J by 4 bases, with 5 bases between. This CDR3 region has 13 residues. CDR3 in DNA: TGTGCCAGCAGCTTAGGGGCATACAATGAGCAGTTCTTC. It translates to CASSLGAYNEQFF.

The V and J genes are TRBV11-2 and TRBJ2-4, with D maybe TRBD2 (5 bases). Trimming left V 5 bases short and J 0 bases short, with 17 bases between. Germline CDR1 is SGHAT and CDR2 is FQNNGV. The CDR3 is made up of 17 amino acids. The CDR3 coding sequence is TGTGCCAGCAGCCCACGGGGTGGGGTGCTAGCCAAAAACATTCAGTACTTC. Protein: CASSPRGGVLAKNIQYF.

This clonotype has a handful of counts. V and J are TRBV5-1 and TRBJ1-2, with D unclear. Trimming took off 0 bases at V and 4 bases at J, with 10 bases between the two ends. The CDR3 runs 14 residues. Germline CDR1 is SGHRS and CDR2 is YFSETQ. DNA of the CDR3: TGCGCCAGCAGCTTGGGTACAACACTCTATGGCTACACCTTC. Residues: CASSLGTTLYGYTF. The whole variable domain, filled in from reference TRBV5-1 and TRBJ1-2, reads KAGVTQTPRYLIKTRGQQVTLSCSPISGHRSVSWYQQTPGQGLQFLFEYFSETQRNKGNFPGRFSGRQFSNSRSEMNVSTLELGDSALYLCASSLGTTLYGYTFGSGTRLTVV.

This clonotype was seen a few times. V usage is TRBV9 and J usage is TRBJ1-6, with a possible D match to TRBD1 (5 bases). Germline CDR1 is SGDLS and CDR2 is YYNGEE. The length of the CDR3 is 13 residues. Trimming removed 3 bases at V and 8 bases at J, with 9 bases between. The CDR3 spells CASSGQGHSPLHF. In DNA form, the CDR3 reads TGTGCCAGCAGCGGGCAGGGACATTCACCCCTCCACTTT.

J is TRBJ1-1 and V is TRBV11-3, with D possibly being TRBD1 (6 bases). Between the trimmed V and J ends, which lost 2 bases and 4 bases, there was a span of 14 bases. In germline, CDR1 is SGHNT, CDR2 YENEEA. This CDR3 comprises 15 residues. DNA for the CDR3: TGTGCCAGCAGCTTACTGGGGGGGCCGGCCACTGAAGCTTTCTTT. Its protein is CASSLLGGPATEAFF.

This clonotype has at least ten counts. V gene TRBV20-1 combines with J gene TRBJ2-3; 11 bases map to TRBD2. Germline V gene lookup returns CDR1 DFQATT and CDR2 SNEGSKA (reference sequence). The length of the CDR3 is 16 residues. With 5 bases clipped from V and 4 bases from J, the junction kept 11 bases outside the gene matches. CDR3 in DNA: TGCAGTGCTGCGCGGGCCACTAGCGGGAGACCAGATACGCAGTATTTT. Protein sequence: CSAARATSGRPDTQYF.

This clonotype was observed a few times. The V and J genes are TRBV6-1 and TRBJ2-7; 9 bases fit TRBD2. Germline lookup yields CDR1 MNHNS and CDR2 SASEGT. V trimming: 7 bases; J trimming: 1 base; junction bases outside the gene matches: 5. The CDR3 length is 14 residues. The CDR3 region has the DNA TGTGCCAGCACCTATAGCGGGAGTTCCTACGAGCAGTACTTC. It yields the protein CASTYSGSSYEQYF.

This clonotype was picked up a small number of times. This chain connects TRBV7-9 to TRBJ2-7; TRBD2 might be the D (6 bases). V gave up 5 bases and J gave up 0 bases, with 11 bases separating them. Germline CDR1 is SEHNR and CDR2 is FQNEAQ (reference sequence). This CDR3 is built from 14 residues. CDR3 coding DNA: TGTGCCAGCAGCAGGGACGGGAGCTCCTACGAGCAGTACTTC. Translated: CASSRDGSSYEQYF.

This clonotype was observed a few times. The gene calls are TRBV13 and TRBJ2-7; a weak D match, TRBD2 (6 bases). Germline lookup yields CDR1 PRHDT and CDR2 FYEKMQ (reference sequence). Trimming cost V 5 bases and J 3 bases, with 17 bases left between them. CDR3 length: 15 residues. The CDR3 is CASSPRGSGDYEQYF. The CDR3 DNA sequence: TGTGCCAGCAGCCCTCGTGGTAGCGGAGACTACGAGCAGTACTTC.

The gene calls are TRBV29-1 and TRBJ2-7, with 9 bases aligning to TRBD1. The germline gives CDR1 SQVTM, CDR2 ANQGSEA. The CDR3 consists of 12 residues. Germline trimming cut 6 bases from V and 3 bases from J; bases unmatched to any gene: 3. CDR3 amino acids: CSVQGQGYEQYF. In nucleotides, the CDR3 is TGCAGCGTCCAGGGACAGGGCTACGAGCAGTACTTC.

V gene TRBV18 combines with J gene TRBJ2-1, with a possible D match to TRBD1 (6 bases). The V gene's germline CDR1 is KGHSH and CDR2 LQKENI. The CDR3 is made up of 17 amino acids. V was cut by 4 bases and J by 5 bases, with 21 bases left in between. The CDR3 nucleotides read TGTGCCAGCTCACAGGGGGTTTCGGGTTTGGGCCACAATGAGCAGTTCTTC. Translated: CASSQGVSGLGHNEQFF.

J is TRBJ2-3 and V is TRBV5-1, with D hard to call. The V end was cut by 0 bases, the J end by 3 bases, with 8 bases between. The CDR3 runs 14 residues. Germline V gene sequence: CDR1 SGHRS, CDR2 YFSETQ. In DNA, the CDR3 is TGCGCCAGCAGCTTGGAGGCTAGAACAGATACGCAGTATTTT. It translates to CASSLEARTDTQYF.

This clonotype turned up a few times. The chain links TRBV5-4 to TRBJ2-2; no clear D. This CDR3 comprises 12 residues. V was trimmed by 5 bases and J by 7 bases, leaving 9 bases between them. Germline CDR1 SGHNT, CDR2 YYREEE (reference sequence). The CDR3 protein is CASSLDRGELFF. CDR3 in DNA: TGTGCCAGCAGTCTAGACCGCGGGGAGCTGTTTTTT.